Each of the 9 T cell receptor beta chains below was sequenced from the same sample in a study of blood T cell repertoires in COVID-19. Using immunoSEQ multiplex PCR, the repertoire was profiled, and TCRdb retains in-frame clones only, with some absent. The data hold more than 350,000 clones, with approximately 92% observed a single time. Material for sequencing was PBMCs or T cells enriched from blood (not recorded which). Receptor source: a man aged 18 to 30 who had recovered from COVID-19.

The chain recombines TRBV5-4 with TRBJ2-2, with TRBD1 matching 10 bases. The CDR3 is 15 residues long. Unmatched junction bases numbered 5, after V lost 4 bases and J lost 5 bases. Germline-derived CDR1 and CDR2 are SGHNT and YYREEE (reference sequence). The CDR3 is CASSGRTGGTGELFF. The CDR3 nucleotides read TGTGCCAGCAGCGGACGGACAGGGGGAACCGGGGAGCTGTTTTTT.

The chain combines TRBV3-1 (or the pseudogene TRBV3-2) with TRBJ1-6; 9 bases map to TRBD1. From germline, CDR1 is LGHDT and CDR2 YNNKEL (reference sequence). Unmatched junction bases numbered 9, after V lost 3 bases and J lost 9 bases. There are 16 residues in the CDR3. The chain's CDR3 is CASSQATGGKGSPLHF. CDR3 DNA sequence: TGTGCCAGCAGCCAGGCCACAGGGGGCAAGGGTTCACCCCTCCACTTT.

This rearrangement joins TRBV30 to TRBJ2-7, with 8 bases matching TRBD2. The CDR3 consists of 13 residues. Germline V CDR1 and CDR2: GTSNPN, SVGIG (reference sequence). The V and J ends lost 0 bases and 6 bases, in that order; junction bases with no gene match: 4. CDR3 sequence reads: CAWSVSGRGEQYF. The CDR3, as DNA: TGTGCCTGGAGTGTGAGCGGGAGAGGCGAGCAGTACTTC.

The rearrangement links TRBV4-1 to TRBJ2-3; TRBD2 aligns across 7 bases. This CDR3 has 17 amino acids. V was pared by 3 bases and J by 1 base, with 10 bases of the junction left unmatched. Germline V CDR1 and CDR2: MGHRA, YSYEKL. CDR3 nucleotides: TGCGCCAGCAGCCATCAAATAACGGCGGGGGGCACAGATACGCAGTATTTT. Its translation is CASSHQITAGGTDTQYF.

This sequence joins TRBV2 and TRBJ1-2, with TRBD1 matching 7 bases. From germline, CDR1 is SNHLY and CDR2 FYNNEI. The ends lost 5 bases at V and 8 bases at J; junction bases unmatched: 8. The CDR3 sequence is 13 residues long. The CDR3 sequence: CASSWDSSGGYTF. The CDR3 DNA is TGTGCCAGCAGTTGGGACAGCTCAGGAGGCTACACCTTC.

The chain combines TRBV19 with TRBJ1-5; possible D gene TRBD1, 5 bases. This CDR3 region has 15 residues. CDR1 is LNHDA and CDR2 is SQIVND in the germline V gene (reference sequence). V dropped 5 bases and J dropped 6 bases, with 17 bases sitting between them. CDR3 residues: CASSPYQGSSQPQHF. The CDR3 bases are TGTGCCAGTAGTCCTTATCAGGGAAGTTCTCAGCCCCAGCATTTT.

The chain uses TRBV11-2 and TRBJ1-1, with a tentative D call TRBD1 (6 bases). Germline CDR1 and CDR2: SGHAT and FQNNGV. The CDR3 has 14 amino acids. V lost 3 bases and J lost 7, with 15 bases in between. The CDR3 loop is CASSLLGAQDEAFF. The CDR3 DNA follows: TGTGCCAGCAGCTTGTTGGGGGCGCAGGATGAAGCTTTCTTT.

Here the CDR3 DNA reads TGTGCCAGCAGCCACGCGTGGACAGGGGGGAACACTGAAGCTTTCTTT. Protein sequence: CASSHAWTGGNTEAFF. This chain uses TRBV3-1 (or the pseudogene TRBV3-2) with TRBJ1-1; 10 nucleotides agree with TRBD1. The germline CDR1 and CDR2 sequences are LGHDT and YNNKEL (reference sequence). The CDR3 consists of 16 residues. V lost 3 bases, J lost 1 base, and 5 bases stayed unmatched.

V and J are TRBV7-9 and TRBJ1-5; weak D call: TRBD1 (6 bases). Trimming removed 4 bases at V and 5 bases at J, with 18 bases between. This CDR3 has 16 amino acids. Germline V CDR1 and CDR2: SEHNR, FQNEAQ (reference sequence). The CDR3 bases are TGTGCCAGCAGCTCGTCCGGTGGGGGGGCGTATCAGCCCCAGCATTTT. Its translation is CASSSSGGGAYQPQHF.